The clone carrying this T cell receptor beta chain was seen more than once but under ten times. Its specificity is not known. Alongside a J-beta primer mix, a sample-barcoded 5' primer served in a second PCR lasting about 6 to 11 cycles. Each CDR3 protein gets one entry after TCRdb re-called the 5' RACE reads with MiXCR. Here the sample spans some 900,000 distinct CDR3 sequences, more than 25% being singletons. The source of the sample is a study of blood T cells in healthy people across ages. Germline assignment: CDR1 SGHTA and CDR2 FQGNSA. CDR3 length equals 16 residues. V lost 5 bases and J lost 0, with 16 bases in between. Study findings and constraints: A roughly linear age-dependent decrease characterized TCR beta diversity per million T cells. The lack of PBMC sorting stopped any conclusive naive versus antigen-experienced comparison.

Per sample, at least 6 micrograms of total RNA were extracted. The receptor was isolated from a woman of 80 years or more in good health. Sample: blood. The genes are TRBV7-2 and TRBJ1-1; maybe TRBD1 (5 bases). As DNA, the CDR3 is TGTGCCAGCAGCGCGACTGGGGCAGGGATGAACACTGAAGCTTTCTTT. Protein: CASSATGAGMNTEAFF.